The 31 T cell receptor beta chains presented below share a single source sample, sequenced in a study of shared clonotypes between healthy human individuals. Naivety among CD8 cells was defined by CD45RO negativity and positive CCR7 selection, thereby excluding terminally differentiated effector memory CD45RA+ cells. The table came from immunoSEQ multiplex PCR; TCRdb's copy has only in-frame clones and leaves some out. The repertoire holds some 2,000,000 clones, with roughly 94% as singletons. The sample was naive CD8+ T cells sorted from blood. The receptors were sampled from a man between 18 and 29 years old in good health.

This clone was found once. The V call is TRBV19, the J call TRBJ2-5, with D perhaps matching TRBD1 (6 bases). V lost 4 bases to trimming and J lost 2 bases, with 20 bases between them. The germline V gene has CDR1 LNHDA and CDR2 SQIVND (reference sequence). The CDR3 spans 17 residues. The CDR3 coding sequence is TGTGCCAGTAGTACCCCTAAGAAAGGGGGAATTCAAGAGACCCAGTACTTC. Protein sequence: CASSTPKKGGIQETQYF.

V gene TRBV6-5 combines with J gene TRBJ2-7; D is undetermined. Germline CDR1 reads MNHEY; CDR2 reads SVGAGI. There are 13 residues in the CDR3. V was trimmed by 6 bases and J by 4 bases, leaving 13 bases between them. Here the CDR3 reads CASSPGPQYEQYF. The CDR3 nucleotides read TGTGCCAGCAGCCCTGGACCCCAATACGAGCAGTACTTC.

About this clone: In the same sample, other DNA sequences code for this CDR3. The chain combines TRBV9 with TRBJ2-2; no firm D call. CDR1 SGDLS and CDR2 YYNGEE come from the germline V gene. The CDR3 has 16 amino acids. The ends were cut back, 0 bases at V and 0 bases at J, with 9 bases in the middle. The CDR3 loop reads CASSVGDGPNTGELFF. In nucleotides, the CDR3 is TGTGCCAGCAGCGTAGGTGACGGTCCGAACACCGGGGAGCTGTTTTTT.

This rearrangement joins TRBV9 to TRBJ1-4, with D possibly matching TRBD1 (5 bases). CDR3 size: 15 residues. V was pared by 4 bases and J by 7 bases, with 17 bases between. Germline V gene data show CDR1 as SGDLS and CDR2 as YYNGEE. The CDR3 DNA reads as TGTGCCAGCAGCTCCCGACAGAACGTAGGTGAAAAACTGTTTTTT. This codes for CASSSRQNVGEKLFF.

This sequence joins TRBV11-2 and TRBJ2-5; perhaps TRBD1 as D (6 bases). Between the trimmed V and J ends, which lost 4 bases and 5 bases, there was a span of 14 bases. CDR3 length: 14 residues. The germline CDR1 and CDR2 sequences are SGHAT and FQNNGV. The CDR3 DNA follows: TGTGCCAGCAGCTCCCAAGGGCAGGGGGAGACCCAGTACTTC. It specifies CASSSQGQGETQYF.

The chain employs TRBV9 and TRBJ2-5, with 12 positions matching TRBD2. After removal of 0 bases from V and 5 bases from J, the junction contained 2 bases not matched to a gene. There are 15 residues in the CDR3. In germline, CDR1 is SGDLS, CDR2 YYNGEE. CDR3 DNA sequence: TGTGCCAGCAGCGTAGCTAGCGGGGGGGTTGAGACCCAGTACTTC. Protein: CASSVASGGVETQYF.

The J gene is TRBJ1-6, the V gene TRBV5-1, with 8 bases fitting TRBD1. The V gene end was trimmed by 1 base and the J gene end by 18 bases; junction bases not matched to a gene: 9. Germline V gives CDR1 SGHRS, CDR2 YFSETQ. The CDR3 is made up of 13 amino acids. The CDR3 protein is CASSLFQGQDPHF. DNA for the CDR3: TGCGCCAGCAGCTTGTTTCAGGGACAGGACCCCCACTTT. The full variable domain, rest sourced from reference TRBV5-1 and TRBJ1-6, is KAGVTQTPRYLIKTRGQQVTLSCSPISGHRSVSWYQQTPGQGLQFLFEYFSETQRNKGNFPGRFSGRQFSNSRSEMNVSTLELGDSALYLCASSLFQGQDPHFGNGTRLTVT.

Comment on this clone: The sample contains more than one DNA sequence encoding this CDR3. CDR3 amino acids: CASSPGQGSYEQYF. In nucleotides, the CDR3 is TGCGCCAGCAGCCCAGGACAGGGATCCTACGAGCAGTACTTC. The J gene is TRBJ2-7, the V gene TRBV4-1, with 8 bases identical to TRBD1. Germline lookup yields CDR1 MGHRA and CDR2 YSYEKL. This CDR3 comprises 14 residues. The V segment lost 4 bases and the J segment 1 base; nucleotides outside the gene matches: 3.

The V gene is TRBV9, the J gene TRBJ2-5, with D perhaps being TRBD1 or TRBD2 (5 bases each). The germline V gene has CDR1 SGDLS and CDR2 YYNGEE. Trimming took off 2 bases at V and 4 bases at J, with 9 bases between the two ends. This CDR3 is built from 13 residues. CDR3 nucleotide sequence: TGTGCCAGCAGCGTTGGGACCATAGAGACCCAGTACTTC. Protein sequence: CASSVGTIETQYF.

The chain joins TRBV19 to TRBJ1-1; 7 positions match TRBD1. The germline V gene has CDR1 LNHDA and CDR2 SQIVND (reference sequence). This CDR3 spans 14 amino acids. Trimming removed 5 bases from V and 1 base from J; junction bases left unmatched: 4. CDR3 bases: TGTGCCAGTAGTCCGGGACAGTCGAACACTGAAGCTTTCTTT. It specifies CASSPGQSNTEAFF.

Turning to this clone: This same CDR3 is encoded by further DNA sequences in the sample. This chain links TRBV4-3 with TRBJ2-5; possible D gene TRBD1, 5 bases. Germline-derived CDR1 and CDR2 are LGHNA and YSLEER. This CDR3 is 13 amino acids long. The V and J ends lost 0 bases and 4 bases respectively, with 6 bases between them. CDR3 protein: CASSQDRVETQYF. CDR3 bases: TGCGCCAGCAGCCAAGACAGGGTAGAGACCCAGTACTTC.

V is TRBV7-8 and J is TRBJ2-7, with a tentative D call TRBD1 (6 bases). The V end was cut by 6 bases, the J end by 3 bases, with 15 bases between. This CDR3 is 14 amino acids long. Germline CDR1 SGHVS, CDR2 FQNEAQ. The CDR3 bases are TGTGCCAGCAGTTCTAGGGAACAGGGCTACGAGCAGTACTTC. Protein sequence: CASSSREQGYEQYF.

The rearrangement links TRBV9 to TRBJ1-1; D gene uncertain. CDR3 length: 14 amino acids. Looked up from germline, CDR1 is SGDLS and CDR2 is YYNGEE. V lost 4 bases to trimming and J lost 0 bases, with 10 bases between them. The CDR3 spells CASSLGVMNTEAFF. CDR3 in DNA: TGTGCCAGCAGCCTCGGGGTCATGAACACTGAAGCTTTCTTT.

Only one count was recorded for this clone. V and J are TRBV9 and TRBJ1-2; D uncertain. This CDR3 has 16 amino acids. Germline loops: CDR1 SGDLS, CDR2 YYNGEE. V was clipped by 0 bases and J by 3 bases, with 15 bases between them. The CDR3 reads CASSVAAASHDYGYTF. The DNA for the CDR3 is TGTGCCAGCAGCGTAGCTGCTGCCAGCCACGACTATGGCTACACCTTC.

The rearrangement uses TRBV5-6 and TRBJ2-3, with D unclear. The CDR3 contains 16 residues. Germline CDR1 reads SGHDT; CDR2 reads YYEEEE. Trimming shortened V by 4 bases and J by 3 bases, and 18 bases separated the two germline ends. CDR3 bases: TGTGCCAGCAGCGAAGAGGACCGCTTGGGGACAGATACGCAGTATTTT. This gives the protein CASSEEDRLGTDTQYF. The complete variable domain, with remaining parts taken from reference TRBV5-6 and TRBJ2-3, reads DAGVTQSPTHLIKTRGQQVTLRCSPKSGHDTVSWYQQALGQGPQFIFQYYEEEERQRGNFPDRFSGHQFPNYSSELNVNALLLGDSALYLCASSEEDRLGTDTQYFGPGTRLTVL.

The rearrangement joins TRBV12-5 to TRBJ2-7, with no clear D. Germline V gives CDR1 LGHNT, CDR2 FRNRAP. CDR3 size: 13 residues. V gave up 2 bases and J gave up 2 bases, with 7 bases separating them. The CDR3: CASGLWDTYEQYF. Here the CDR3 DNA reads TGTGCTAGTGGTTTGTGGGATACCTACGAGCAGTACTTC.

The chain couples TRBV19 to TRBJ1-5, with 7 nucleotides matching TRBD1. Germline assignment: CDR1 LNHDA and CDR2 SQIVND (reference sequence). The V and J ends lost 5 bases and 6 bases, in that order; junction bases with no gene match: 7. The CDR3 sequence is 14 residues long. CDR3 in DNA: TGTGCCAGTAGTCCCCAAGGGGGCGGTCAGCCCCAGCATTTT. Translated: CASSPQGGGQPQHF.

The chain recombines TRBV27 with TRBJ1-1, with D perhaps TRBD1 (5 bases). Germline CDR1 MNHEY, CDR2 SMNVEV (reference sequence). The V end was cut by 1 base, the J end by 6 bases, with 9 bases between. The CDR3 contains 13 residues. CDR3: CASSLYRSPEAFF. DNA for the CDR3: TGTGCCAGCAGTTTATACAGGAGCCCTGAAGCTTTCTTT.

V and J are TRBV27 and TRBJ2-2; D call uncertain. This CDR3 has 13 amino acids. Trimming left V 8 bases short and J 5 bases short, with 12 bases between. Germline lookup yields CDR1 MNHEY and CDR2 SMNVEV (reference sequence). Written as DNA, the CDR3 is TGTGCCAGCGTTCGGACGGAAACCGGGGAGCTGTTTTTT. Translated, it gives CASVRTETGELFF.

There are a few counts of this clone. The chain combines TRBV6-6 with TRBJ1-1; maybe TRBD1 (6 bases). Trimming removed 2 bases from V and 3 bases from J, with 13 bases in between. The CDR3 has 15 amino acids. In germline, CDR1 is MNHNY, CDR2 SVGAGI (reference sequence). The CDR3 sequence is CASSYGGAHYTEAFF. In DNA, the CDR3 is TGTGCCAGCAGTTACGGGGGGGCCCACTACACTGAAGCTTTCTTT.

The chain is built from TRBV7-9 and TRBJ1-5; the D gene is possibly TRBD1 (5 bases). Germline values: CDR1 SEHNR, CDR2 FQNEAQ (reference sequence). This CDR3 spans 16 amino acids. V was pared by 1 base and J by 9 bases, with 19 bases between. CDR3 DNA sequence: TGTGCCAGCAGCTTAGGAAGTGTGGGGCCGGTAGGGCCCCAGCATTTT. Translated: CASSLGSVGPVGPQHF.

The chain has TRBV7-9 and TRBJ1-1; D possibly corresponds to TRBD1 (5 bases). Trimming shortened V by 3 bases and J by 5 bases, and 10 bases separated the two germline ends. The V gene's germline CDR1 is SEHNR and CDR2 FQNEAQ (reference sequence). The CDR3 spans 13 residues. Written as DNA, the CDR3 is TGTGCCAGCAGCTTCGCCGGGGCAACTGAAGCTTTCTTT. Translating it yields CASSFAGATEAFF. Filled out from reference TRBV7-9 and TRBJ1-1, the complete variable domain reads DTGVSQNPRHKITKRGQNVTFRCDPISEHNRLYWYRQTLGQGPEFLTYFQNEAQLEKSRLLSDRFSAERPKGSFSTLEIQRTEQGDSAMYLCASSFAGATEAFFGQGTRLTVV.

Regarding this clone: This specimen includes other DNA sequences encoding the same CDR3. The CDR3 sequence is CASSDRDTSSGANVLTF. The CDR3, as DNA: TGTGCCAGCAGCGACCGGGACACCTCCTCTGGGGCCAACGTCCTGACTTTC. The chain couples TRBV9 to TRBJ2-6; TRBD1 is a possible D gene (6 bases). Germline lookup yields CDR1 SGDLS and CDR2 YYNGEE. V dropped 3 bases and J dropped 0 bases, with 13 bases sitting between them. This CDR3 is built from 17 residues. The full variable domain, with the rest looked up from reference TRBV9 and TRBJ2-6, is DSGVTQTPKHLITATGQRVTLRCSPRSGDLSVYWYQQSLDQGLQFLIQYYNGEERAKGNILERFSAQQFPDLHSELNLSSLELGDSALYFCASSDRDTSSGANVLTFGAGSRLTVL.

This chain connects TRBV30 to TRBJ2-5; 9 positions agree with TRBD2. CDR1 and CDR2 (germline): GTSNPN, SVGIG (reference sequence). The trim removed 2 bases at V and 7 bases at J, leaving 17 bases unmatched. The CDR3 is made up of 17 amino acids. The CDR3 loop reads CAWSLIGAGGALGTQYF. DNA of the CDR3: TGTGCCTGGAGTCTAATTGGAGCGGGGGGCGCCCTTGGGACCCAGTACTTC.

J is TRBJ2-7 and V is TRBV5-6; the match to TRBD2 covers 7 bases. The CDR3 is made up of 13 amino acids. Trimming took 4 bases from V and 3 from J; bases not matched to a gene: 4. Germline V gene lookup returns CDR1 SGHDT and CDR2 YYEEEE. The DNA of the CDR3 is TGTGCCAGCAGCCACGGGGAGGGCTACGAGCAGTACTTC. This sequence encodes CASSHGEGYEQYF.

The chain employs TRBV25-1 and TRBJ1-2; D might be TRBD1 (5 bases). Germline V gene data show CDR1 as MGHDK and CDR2 as SYGVNS. Trimming cost V 2 bases and J 7 bases, with 17 bases left between them. The CDR3 totals 15 residues. The CDR3 is CASSEGEGRSPGYTF. Written as DNA, the CDR3 is TGTGCCAGCAGTGAAGGGGAGGGGCGTTCACCTGGCTACACCTTC.

V usage is TRBV28 and J usage is TRBJ2-5; D unclear. Germline CDR1 and CDR2: MDHEN and SYDVKM. The ends were cut back, 3 bases at V and 2 bases at J, with 10 bases in the middle. The length of the CDR3 is 14 residues. The CDR3 nucleotides read TGTGCCAGCAGTTTGGGGATACTTCAAGAGACCCAGTACTTC. Residues: CASSLGILQETQYF.

The chain employs TRBV6-1 and TRBJ2-1, with TRBD2 matching over 10 bases. V lost 10 bases and J lost 6; bases outside the gene matches: 9. The germline V gene encodes CDR1 MNHNS and CDR2 SASEGT. This CDR3 contains 14 residues. CDR3 sequence reads: CAIKYSGGSNEQFF. The CDR3 DNA is TGTGCCATCAAATATAGCGGGGGGAGCAATGAGCAGTTCTTC.

This sequence joins TRBV5-1 and TRBJ2-1; TRBD1 matches 7 bases. The CDR3 has 13 amino acids. The germline CDR1 and CDR2 sequences are SGHRS and YFSETQ. V shed 5 bases and J 4 bases; nucleotides not matched to a gene: 3. The CDR3 spells CASRTGEYNEQFF. In nucleotides, the CDR3 is TGCGCCAGCAGAACAGGGGAATACAATGAGCAGTTCTTC.

V is TRBV4-1 and J is TRBJ1-2, with D tentatively TRBD1 (6 bases). CDR3 length: 17 residues. CDR1 is MGHRA, CDR2 YSYEKL, per germline. Trimming removed 0 bases at V and 2 bases at J, with 16 bases between. The CDR3 DNA reads TGCGCCAGCAGCCAAGATGTCAGGGGAACGGGGAACTATGGCTACACCTTC. Translating it yields CASSQDVRGTGNYGYTF.

The chain joins TRBV7-3 to TRBJ2-3, with D perhaps TRBD1 or TRBD2 (5 bases each). Trimming removed 7 bases at V and 2 bases at J, with 16 bases between. The length of the CDR3 is 15 residues. Germline CDR1 and CDR2: SGHTA and FQGTGA. In DNA form, the CDR3 reads TGTGCCAGCACCGATAGGGGACCCTTCACAGATACGCAGTATTTT. Translating gives CASTDRGPFTDTQYF.